What follows are 14 T cell receptor beta chains derived from one specimen sequenced in a study of OX40 agonist ivuxolimab in advanced cancers. The table came from immunoSEQ multiplex PCR; TCRdb's copy has only in-frame clones and leaves some out. The table has 20,000 to 25,000 clones, roughly 84% seen once. The sequencing used CD4+ or CD8+ T cells sorted from blood, collected in a trial of the OX40 agonist ivuxolimab. The source is an adult with an advanced solid tumor such as melanoma, head and neck, liver or kidney cancer.

The rearrangement uses TRBV11-3 and TRBJ2-2, with D unclear. In germline, CDR1 is SGHNT, CDR2 YENEEA. The V end lost 0 bases, the J end lost 4 bases, and 0 bases lay between the germline ends. This CDR3 is 12 amino acids long. The CDR3 bases are TGTGCCAGCAGCTTAGACACCGGGGAGCTGTTTTTT. This gives the protein CASSLDTGELFF.

This chain connects TRBV28 to TRBJ2-1; D gene unclear. The germline V and J ends were trimmed by 1 base and 9 bases, with 16 bases remaining between them. Germline CDR1 MDHEN, CDR2 SYDVKM. The CDR3 runs 15 residues. CDR3 residues: CASSLLGPLGGEQFF. The CDR3 region has the DNA TGTGCCAGCAGTTTATTAGGCCCCCTAGGCGGTGAGCAGTTCTTC.

The genes are TRBV27 and TRBJ1-1; no reliable D call. Trimming pared 6 bases from V and 2 bases from J, leaving 13 bases between. The germline CDR1 and CDR2 sequences are MNHEY and SMNVEV (reference sequence). This CDR3 has 14 amino acids. The CDR3 nucleotides read TGTGCCAGCAGCCTATTCCGGGAAAACACTGAAGCTTTCTTT. Translated, it gives CASSLFRENTEAFF.

The rearrangement uses TRBV5-1 and TRBJ1-2; D is undetermined. V was clipped by 9 bases and J by 3 bases, with 12 bases between them. Germline values: CDR1 SGHRS, CDR2 YFSETQ. This CDR3 region has 12 residues. CDR3 sequence (DNA): TGCGCCACCTCTCAAGGCGACTATGGCTACACCTTC. Translation: CATSQGDYGYTF. The whole variable domain, filled in from reference TRBV5-1 and TRBJ1-2, reads KAGVTQTPRYLIKTRGQQVTLSCSPISGHRSVSWYQQTPGQGLQFLFEYFSETQRNKGNFPGRFSGRQFSNSRSEMNVSTLELGDSALYLCATSQGDYGYTFGSGTRLTVV.

V gene TRBV9 combines with J gene TRBJ2-1; 10 bases map to TRBD2. The CDR3 is made up of 18 amino acids. Germline loops: CDR1 SGDLS, CDR2 YYNGEE. J gave up 4 bases and V 0 bases, and 10 bases lay outside the gene matches. CDR3 sequence: CASSVGASGTSVYNEQFF. The CDR3 nucleotides read TGTGCCAGCAGCGTAGGAGCCTCAGGGACTAGCGTTTACAATGAGCAGTTCTTC.

This clone has just one count. This CDR3 is CASSRGDLYNEQFF. The CDR3 DNA follows: TGTGCCAGCAGCCGGGGGGACCTCTACAATGAGCAGTTCTTC. The chain joins TRBV7-9 to TRBJ2-1; TRBD2 aligns across 7 bases. Per germline, CDR1 SEHNR and CDR2 FQNEAQ (reference sequence). The CDR3 length is 14 residues. V lost 5 bases to trimming and J lost 3 bases; unmatched junction nucleotides: 4.

This clone occurred once. J is TRBJ2-1 and V is TRBV7-6, with 8 bases aligning to TRBD2. The junction had 21 bases not matched to a gene; V was cut back by 5 bases and J by 9 bases. CDR1 is SGHVS, CDR2 FNYEAQ, per germline. This CDR3 has 18 residues. Written as DNA, the CDR3 is TGTGCCAGCAGCACCTCGCGGGAGGCCCCTACGGCGGGAGGTGAGCAGTTCTTC. This gives the protein CASSTSREAPTAGGEQFF. The variable domain in full, completed from reference TRBV7-6 and TRBJ2-1, reads GAGVSQSPRYKVTKRGQDVALRCDPISGHVSLYWYRQALGQGPEFLTYFNYEAQQDKSGLPNDRFSAERPEGSISTLTIQRTEQRDSAMYRCASSTSREAPTAGGEQFFGPGTRLTVL.

The chain couples TRBV23-1 to TRBJ2-1, with 7 bases matching TRBD2. TRBV23-1 is marked as an open reading frame, function uncertain. After removal of 3 bases from V and 4 bases from J, the junction contained 9 bases not matched to a gene. The CDR3 is 16 amino acids. CDR3 bases: TGCGCCAGCAGTCATCCGAGCGGGAAGCTTTACAATGAGCAGTTCTTC. Amino acids: CASSHPSGKLYNEQFF.

The chain is built from TRBV5-8 and TRBJ2-7, with 13 bases matching TRBD2. Germline assignment: CDR1 SGHTS and CDR2 YDEGEE. This CDR3 has 16 amino acids. J was trimmed by 4 bases and V by 5 bases; bases with no gene match: 9. This chain's CDR3 is CASSSPTSGRRYEQYF. In DNA form, the CDR3 reads TGTGCCAGCAGTTCACCGACTAGCGGGAGGAGATACGAGCAGTACTTC.

V usage is TRBV9 and J usage is TRBJ2-1, with 7 bases fitting TRBD2. V lost 4 bases and J lost 7; bases outside the gene matches: 8. Germline CDR1 is SGDLS and CDR2 is YYNGEE. This CDR3 region has 14 residues. The CDR3 DNA follows: TGTGCCAGCAGCCCTTTTGGGGGGGGGAATGAGCAGTTCTTC. Protein sequence: CASSPFGGGNEQFF.

The chain joins TRBV1 to TRBJ1-5. TRBV1 is classified as a pseudogene. The CDR3 sequence is 14 residues long. The CDR3 DNA sequence: TGCACCAGCAGCCGCAGTGAGGCCCATCCGCCCCAGCATTTT. This gives the protein CTSSRSEAHPPQHF.

The V and J genes are TRBV7-9 and TRBJ2-7, with a possible D match to TRBD1 (5 bases). The length of the CDR3 is 13 residues. Germline CDR1 and CDR2: SEHNR and FQNEAQ (reference sequence). V was clipped by 4 bases and J by 2 bases, with 9 bases between them. CDR3 in amino acids: CASSSRVTYEQYF. CDR3 DNA: TGTGCCAGCAGCTCCAGGGTTACCTACGAGCAGTACTTC. Using reference TRBV7-9 and TRBJ2-7 for the parts outside the CDR3, the full variable domain is DTGVSQNPRHKITKRGQNVTFRCDPISEHNRLYWYRQTLGQGPEFLTYFQNEAQLEKSRLLSDRFSAERPKGSFSTLEIQRTEQGDSAMYLCASSSRVTYEQYFGPGTRLTVT.

V and J are TRBV15 and TRBJ2-5; D uncertain. V lost 0 bases and J 2 bases, leaving 7 bases between the germline ends. This CDR3 spans 14 amino acids. Germline V gives CDR1 LNHNV, CDR2 YYDKDF (reference sequence). The CDR3 is CATSREAVQETQYF. CDR3 in DNA: TGTGCCACCAGCAGAGAGGCAGTACAAGAGACCCAGTACTTC.

Details on this clone: The identical CDR3 is also encoded by other nucleotide sequences in the sample. The genes are TRBV4-1 and TRBJ2-7; D is ambiguous. CDR3 length equals 13 residues. CDR1 is MGHRA and CDR2 is YSYEKL in the germline V gene. The ends were cut back, 3 bases at V and 3 bases at J, with 9 bases in the middle. CDR3 sequence reads: CASSQGLGYEQYF. DNA for the CDR3: TGCGCCAGCAGCCAGGGTTTGGGCTACGAGCAGTACTTC.